A single sample gave rise to the 29 T cell receptor beta chains below, sequenced in a study of T cells after yellow fever vaccination. TCRdb ran MiXCR on the 5' RACE reads and lists one entry per CDR3 protein. The table includes a few hundred thousand distinct CDR3 sequences, around 6.8% detected once. This specimen consisted of PBMCs, obtained about 49 days after the first yellow fever vaccination. The receptors were gathered from a man aged 18 to 30 who received the YFV17D yellow fever vaccine.

The DNA for the CDR3 is TGTGCCAGCAGCCAAGATCCCTGGGGGGTAAGCTATGGCTACACCTTC. It is translated as CASSQDPWGVSYGYTF. This chain uses TRBV3-1 with TRBJ1-2, with D maybe TRBD1 (5 bases). The CDR3 has 16 residues. Between the trimmed V and J ends, which lost 0 bases and 4 bases, there was a span of 15 bases. Germline-derived CDR1 and CDR2 are LGHDT and YNNKEL (reference sequence). Complete variable domain (other parts from reference TRBV3-1 and TRBJ1-2): DTAVSQTPKYLVTQMGNDKSIKCEQNLGHDTMYWYKQDSKKFLKIMFSYNNKELIINETVPNRFSPKSPDKAHLNLHINSLELGDSAVYFCASSQDPWGVSYGYTFGSGTRLTVV.

This clonotype showed up just a few times. V is TRBV5-1 and J is TRBJ1-4; the match to TRBD1 covers 9 bases. J was trimmed by 8 bases and V by 4 bases; bases with no gene match: 15. The CDR3 extends over 17 amino acids. The V gene's germline CDR1 is SGHRS and CDR2 YFSETQ. The chain's CDR3 is CASSRKSPTGGDEKLFF. CDR3 DNA: TGCGCCAGCAGCCGGAAGAGCCCGACAGGGGGAGACGAAAAACTGTTTTTT.

This clonotype was detected ten times or more. This chain uses TRBV5-1 with TRBJ1-1, with a possible D match to TRBD1 (5 bases). The CDR3 contains 14 residues. Germline CDR1 is SGHRS and CDR2 is YFSETQ. Trimming cost V 7 bases and J 3 bases, with 16 bases left between them. CDR3 sequence: CASGSPRGDTEAFF. CDR3 DNA: TGCGCCAGCGGATCCCCGCGGGGGGACACTGAAGCTTTCTTT.

This clonotype was recorded a few times. The chain is built from TRBV12-3 or TRBV12-4 and TRBJ1-5; 9 bases are a match to TRBD1. This CDR3 contains 12 residues. Unmatched junction bases numbered 5, after V lost 6 bases and J lost 11 bases. CDR3 residues: CASRSTGGAQHF. The CDR3 DNA reads as TGTGCCAGCAGGTCGACAGGGGGAGCCCAGCATTTT.

The chain uses TRBV20-1 and TRBJ2-3; 12 bases fit TRBD2. CDR1 is DFQATT, CDR2 SNEGSKA, per germline (reference sequence). The CDR3 loop spans 16 amino acids. DNA of the CDR3: TGCTGCGCTAGGAGAACTAGCGGGGGGATGAGGAATACGCAGTATTTT. Translation gives CCARRTSGGMRNTQYF.

This sequence joins TRBV5-1 and TRBJ1-1; 8 bases agree with TRBD1. Germline V CDR1 and CDR2: SGHRS, YFSETQ. J lost 5 bases, V lost 4 bases, and 10 bases had no gene match. This CDR3 has 15 amino acids. The CDR3 DNA reads TGCGCCAGCAGCCCACTGACAGGGGTAGGGACTGAAGCTTTCTTT. Translation gives CASSPLTGVGTEAFF.

This clonotype was counted only a few times. The rearrangement links TRBV19 to TRBJ2-3; TRBD2 matches 9 bases. Germline V gene data show CDR1 as LNHDA and CDR2 as SQIVND (reference sequence). The CDR3 spans 15 residues. J was trimmed by 0 bases and V by 7 bases; bases with no gene match: 5. The CDR3 DNA follows: TGTGCCAGTAATCTAGCGGGGATAAGCACAGATACGCAGTATTTT. Amino acids: CASNLAGISTDTQYF.

DNA of the CDR3: TGTGCCAGCAGCTTGGTACTAGGGACGGGAGAGACCCAGTACTTC. Its translation: CASSLVLGTGETQYF. The chain couples TRBV5-4 to TRBJ2-5; D is tentatively TRBD1 or TRBD2 (5 bases each). V was pared by 0 bases and J by 4 bases, with 13 bases between. In germline, CDR1 is SGHNT, CDR2 YYREEE (reference sequence). CDR3 length: 15 amino acids.

The J gene is TRBJ2-1, the V gene TRBV12-3 or TRBV12-4; TRBD1 or TRBD2 may be the D gene (6 bases each). V lost 3 bases and J lost 7, with 13 bases in between. The CDR3 is 14 residues long. CDR3 amino acids: CASSFGGAGNEQFF. The CDR3 nucleotides read TGTGCCAGCAGTTTTGGGGGCGCGGGAAATGAGCAGTTCTTC.

This clonotype occurred a few times. This chain links TRBV12-3 or TRBV12-4 with TRBJ2-1, with D perhaps matching TRBD1 (5 bases). This CDR3 contains 13 residues. V was shortened by 3 bases and J by 6 bases, with 9 bases between the two germline ends. Written as DNA, the CDR3 is TGTGCCAGCAGTTTCATGGGGCCCAATGAGCAGTTCTTC. Its protein is CASSFMGPNEQFF.

This clonotype was seen at least ten times. The V call is TRBV6-2 or TRBV6-3, the J call TRBJ2-1, with 8 bases that match TRBD1. V was clipped by 8 bases and J by 9 bases; unmatched bases: 6. CDR1 is MNHEY and CDR2 is SVGEGT in the germline V gene. The CDR3 runs 12 residues. The CDR3 spells CASAGTGSEQFF. The CDR3 coding sequence is TGTGCCAGCGCAGGGACAGGCAGTGAGCAGTTCTTC.

A word on this clonotype: A read error may account for a junction end that differs from germline. The chain combines TRBV6-2 or TRBV6-3 with TRBJ2-2, with 7 bases fitting TRBD2. The CDR3 spans 15 residues. Germline loops: CDR1 MNHEY, CDR2 SVGEGT. CDR3: CASSFRGGVTGEPFF. The DNA of the CDR3 is TGTGCCAGCAGTTTCCGCGGGGGAGTCACCGGGGAGCCGTTTTTT.

Comment on this clonotype: The junction does not match germline at one end; this may be a read error. The gene calls are TRBV12-3 or TRBV12-4 and TRBJ2-1; TRBD2 matches 10 bases. The CDR3 is 15 amino acids. CDR3 residues: CASSALAGARNAQFF. CDR3 DNA sequence: TGTGCCAGCAGTGCCCTAGCGGGGGCAAGGAATGCGCAGTTCTTC.

This clonotype was seen only a few times. This chain links TRBV5-1 with TRBJ2-1; 9 nucleotides match TRBD1. CDR1 is SGHRS and CDR2 is YFSETQ in the germline V gene. J gave up 7 bases and V 2 bases, and 7 bases lay outside the gene matches. There are 15 residues in the CDR3. Written as DNA, the CDR3 is TGCGCCAGCAGCTTTACAGGGGGCGCTGGTAATGAGCAGTTCTTC. Amino acids: CASSFTGGAGNEQFF.

This chain uses TRBV6-4 with TRBJ1-2; TRBD1 might be the D (5 bases). In germline, CDR1 is MRHNA, CDR2 SNTAGT. Trimming removed 2 bases at V and 6 bases at J, with 10 bases between. The CDR3 has 13 residues. CDR3 coding DNA: TGTGCCAGCAGTGACGGGGGGGGAGATGGCTACACCTTC. Encoded protein: CASSDGGGDGYTF.

In its sample, this clonotype was seen a few times. V usage is TRBV7-2 and J usage is TRBJ2-3; D not certain. CDR3 length: 14 residues. V lost 2 bases to trimming and J lost 0 bases, with 6 bases between them. From germline, CDR1 is SGHTA and CDR2 FQGNSA. CDR3 sequence (DNA): TGTGCCAGCAGCTTAAGACATAGCACAGATACGCAGTATTTT. Its protein is CASSLRHSTDTQYF.

The sample holds a few counts of this clonotype. The chain employs TRBV29-1 and TRBJ2-1, with D tentatively TRBD1 or TRBD2 (6 bases each). This CDR3 region has 15 residues. Germline CDR1 SQVTM, CDR2 ANQGSEA. Trimming removed 0 bases from V and 6 bases from J, with 15 bases in between. DNA for the CDR3: TGCAGCGTTGAAGATTTCGGGGGCGCGAGCAATGAGCAGTTCTTC. It encodes CSVEDFGGASNEQFF.

The table lists this clonotype with many counts. The gene calls are TRBV18 and TRBJ2-1; 9 positions agree with TRBD1. Germline CDR1 reads KGHSH; CDR2 reads LQKENI. With V trimmed by 0 bases and J by 3 bases, 0 bases remained unmatched. The CDR3 runs to 15 residues. CDR3 DNA: TGTGCCAGCTCACCACCGACAGGGGGCTACAATGAGCAGTTCTTC. Translated, it gives CASSPPTGGYNEQFF.

This clonotype was recorded a few times. The chain carries TRBV14 and TRBJ2-3, with a weak D call TRBD2 (6 bases). Germline V gene data show CDR1 as SGHDN and CDR2 as FVKESK. The CDR3 runs 13 residues. The V end lost 7 bases, the J end lost 4 bases, and 12 bases lay between the germline ends. In nucleotides, the CDR3 is TGTGCCAGCACCACCGCGGGGTCAGATACGCAGTATTTT. Protein product: CASTTAGSDTQYF.

The chain recombines TRBV18 with TRBJ1-2; 9 bases align to TRBD1. The V and J ends lost 0 bases and 12 bases, in that order; junction bases with no gene match: 8. Germline loops: CDR1 KGHSH, CDR2 LQKENI. The CDR3 extends over 14 amino acids. The CDR3 region is CASSPPADRGYHTF. The CDR3 coding sequence is TGTGCCAGCTCACCACCGGCGGACAGGGGATACCACACCTTC. The whole variable domain, filled in from reference TRBV18 and TRBJ1-2, reads NAGVMQNPRHLVRRRGQEARLRCSPMKGHSHVYWYRQLPEEGLKFMVYLQKENIIDESGMPKERFSAEFPKEGPSILRIQQVVRGDSAAYFCASSPPADRGYHTFGSGTRLTVV.

This clonotype has only a few counts. The chain employs TRBV19 and TRBJ2-6; D unresolved. The CDR3 is 15 amino acids. Germline V gene lookup returns CDR1 LNHDA and CDR2 SQIVND (reference sequence). The V gene lost 3 bases and the J gene lost 2 bases, with 8 bases spanning the gap. The CDR3 is CASSIVDTGANVLTF. Written as DNA, the CDR3 is TGTGCCAGTAGTATCGTCGATACTGGGGCCAACGTCCTGACTTTC. The variable domain in full, completed from reference TRBV19 and TRBJ2-6, reads DGGITQSPKYLFRKEGQNVTLSCEQNLNHDAMYWYRQDPGQGLRLIYYSQIVNDFQKGDIAEGYSVSREKKESFPLTVTSAQKNPTAFYLCASSIVDTGANVLTFGAGSRLTVL.

The gene calls are TRBV6-2 or TRBV6-3 and TRBJ2-7; no clear D gene. From germline, CDR1 is MNHEY and CDR2 SVGEGT. V shed 0 bases and J shed 2 bases, with 11 bases lying between them. CDR3 size: 15 residues. The CDR3 region has the DNA TGTGCCAGCAGTTACTCGAAGGGTGGGGCCTACGAGCAGTACTTC. This codes for CASSYSKGGAYEQYF.

This clonotype was seen a few times. The V call is TRBV4-1, the J call TRBJ2-1; 8 bases are shared with TRBD2. Germline V lookup: CDR1 MGHRA, CDR2 YSYEKL. This CDR3 spans 16 amino acids. The ends lost 5 bases at V and 0 bases at J; junction bases unmatched: 6. Written as DNA, the CDR3 is TGCGCCAGCAGCGCAGCGGGGGCAAGCTCCTACAATGAGCAGTTCTTC. Protein: CASSAAGASSYNEQFF.

In its sample, this clonotype was seen a few times. The chain combines TRBV7-2 with TRBJ2-7, with a weak D call TRBD2 (7 bases). With 6 bases removed from V and 4 bases from J, the gap between germline ends came to 13 bases. Germline V gives CDR1 SGHTA, CDR2 FQGNSA. This CDR3 has 13 amino acids. The CDR3 reads CASRGAGEYEQYF. The CDR3 DNA is TGTGCCAGCAGGGGGGCGGGAGAGTACGAGCAGTACTTC.

This clonotype was recorded a few times. The chain recombines TRBV11-2 with TRBJ2-7; 10 positions match TRBD1. J was trimmed by 2 bases and V by 5 bases; bases with no gene match: 9. The CDR3 has 16 amino acids. CDR1 and CDR2 from the germline V gene are SGHAT and FQNNGV. The CDR3: CASSILGQGDTYEQYF. CDR3 in DNA: TGTGCCAGCAGCATACTCGGACAGGGGGACACCTACGAGCAGTACTTC.

A few counts support this clonotype. The chain joins TRBV4-1 to TRBJ1-1; D is unclear. Germline V gene lookup returns CDR1 MGHRA and CDR2 YSYEKL. V gave up 1 base and J gave up 4 bases, with 4 bases separating them. This CDR3 has 12 amino acids. In nucleotides, the CDR3 is TGCGCCAGCAGCCAAGGGGTCACTGAAGCTTTCTTT. It codes for CASSQGVTEAFF.

The table lists this clonotype with many counts. The rearrangement joins TRBV28 to TRBJ2-7, with 9 positions matching TRBD1. V lost 4 bases, J lost 6 bases, and 10 bases stayed unmatched. The CDR3 sequence is 15 residues long. Looked up from germline, CDR1 is MDHEN and CDR2 is SYDVKM. The CDR3 region is CASSSGDRALSEQYV. The CDR3 nucleotides read TGTGCCAGCAGTTCTGGGGACAGGGCCCTTTCCGAGCAGTACGTC.

The table lists this clonotype with a few counts. The rearrangement uses TRBV11-2 and TRBJ1-2, with a possible D match to TRBD1 (5 bases). CDR1 is SGHAT, CDR2 FQNNGV, per germline. V dropped 5 bases and J dropped 11 bases, with 24 bases sitting between them. CDR3 size: 15 residues. The CDR3 coding sequence is TGTGCCAGCAGCCCGTTACGCGGGCAGGGTCCAGATTACACCTTC. Translation: CASSPLRGQGPDYTF.

J is TRBJ2-1 and V is TRBV10-3; D is uncertain. Germline V lookup: CDR1 ENHRY, CDR2 SYGVKD. This CDR3 spans 13 amino acids. V shed 4 bases and J shed 3 bases, with 7 bases lying between them. The CDR3 here is CAISAESYNEQFF. For the CDR3, the DNA is TGTGCCATCAGTGCAGAGAGCTACAATGAGCAGTTCTTC.